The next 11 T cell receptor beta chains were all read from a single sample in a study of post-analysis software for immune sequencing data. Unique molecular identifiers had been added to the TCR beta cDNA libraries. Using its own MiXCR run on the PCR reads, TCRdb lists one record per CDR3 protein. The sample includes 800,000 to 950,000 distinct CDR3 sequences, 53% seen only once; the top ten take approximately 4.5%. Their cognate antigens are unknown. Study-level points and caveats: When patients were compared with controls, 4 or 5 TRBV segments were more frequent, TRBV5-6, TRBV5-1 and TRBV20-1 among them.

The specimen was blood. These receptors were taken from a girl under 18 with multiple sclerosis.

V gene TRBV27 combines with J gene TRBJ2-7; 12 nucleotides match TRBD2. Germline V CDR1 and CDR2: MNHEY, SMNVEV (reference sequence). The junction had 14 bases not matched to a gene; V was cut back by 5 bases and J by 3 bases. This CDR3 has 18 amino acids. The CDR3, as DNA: TGTGCCAGCAGTCCACAAAGACTAGCGGGAGAGATCGTCTACGAGCAGTACTTC. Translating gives CASSPQRLAGEIVYEQYF.

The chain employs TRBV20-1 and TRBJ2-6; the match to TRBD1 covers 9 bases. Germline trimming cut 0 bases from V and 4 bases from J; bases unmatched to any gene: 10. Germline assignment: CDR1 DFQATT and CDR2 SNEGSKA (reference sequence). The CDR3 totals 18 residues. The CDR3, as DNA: TGCAGTGCTAGAGATAATAACAGGGGGCGAAGAGGGGCCAACGTCCTGACTTTC. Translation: CSARDNNRGRRGANVLTF.

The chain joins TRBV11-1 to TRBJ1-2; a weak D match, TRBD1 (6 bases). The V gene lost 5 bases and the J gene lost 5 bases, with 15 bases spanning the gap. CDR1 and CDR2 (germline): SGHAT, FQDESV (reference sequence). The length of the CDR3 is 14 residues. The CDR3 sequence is CASSVRDTQYGYTF. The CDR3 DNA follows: TGTGCCAGCAGCGTACGGGACACACAATATGGCTACACCTTC.

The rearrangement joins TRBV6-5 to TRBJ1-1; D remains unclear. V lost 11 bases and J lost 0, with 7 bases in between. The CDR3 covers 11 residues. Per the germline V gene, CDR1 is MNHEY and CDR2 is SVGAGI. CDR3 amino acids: CAVTVNTEAFF. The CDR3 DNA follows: TGTGCCGTGACGGTGAACACTGAAGCTTTCTTT.

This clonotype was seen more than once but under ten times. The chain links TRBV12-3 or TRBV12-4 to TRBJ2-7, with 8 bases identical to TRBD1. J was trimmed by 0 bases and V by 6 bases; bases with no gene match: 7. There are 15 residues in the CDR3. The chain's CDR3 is CASRATGGFSYEQYF. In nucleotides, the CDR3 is TGTGCCAGCAGAGCCACAGGGGGATTCTCCTACGAGCAGTACTTC.

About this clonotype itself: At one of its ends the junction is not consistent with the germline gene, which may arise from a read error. CDR3 coding DNA: TGCGCCGGCAGCGGGACAGCGAGCACAGGTACGCAGTATTTT. This encodes CAGSGTASTGTQYF. V and J are TRBV5-1 and TRBJ2-3; D may be TRBD1 or TRBD2 (7 bases each). Germline lookup yields CDR1 SGHRS and CDR2 YFSETQ. The CDR3 loop spans 14 amino acids.

The CDR3 spells CASSQRRGGADEQFF. CDR3 sequence (DNA): TGCGCCAGCAGCCAAAGGAGAGGGGGAGCGGATGAGCAGTTCTTC. The chain is built from TRBV4-1 and TRBJ2-1; perhaps TRBD1 as D (6 bases). CDR1 is MGHRA, CDR2 YSYEKL, per germline. The CDR3 length is 15 residues. Trimming stripped 2 bases from V and 8 bases from J, with 16 bases between.

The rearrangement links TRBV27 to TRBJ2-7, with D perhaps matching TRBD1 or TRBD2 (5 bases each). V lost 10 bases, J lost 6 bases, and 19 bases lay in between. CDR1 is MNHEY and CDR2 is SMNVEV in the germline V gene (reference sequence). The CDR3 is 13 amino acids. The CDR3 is CAIGRDARAEQYF. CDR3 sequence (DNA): TGTGCCATCGGCCGGGACGCGAGGGCCGAGCAGTACTTC.

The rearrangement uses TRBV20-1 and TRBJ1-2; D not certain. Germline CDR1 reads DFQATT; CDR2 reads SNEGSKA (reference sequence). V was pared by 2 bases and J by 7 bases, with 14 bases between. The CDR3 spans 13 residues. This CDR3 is CSARPLLSSGYTF. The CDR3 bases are TGCAGTGCTAGACCCCTCCTGAGTAGTGGCTACACCTTC.

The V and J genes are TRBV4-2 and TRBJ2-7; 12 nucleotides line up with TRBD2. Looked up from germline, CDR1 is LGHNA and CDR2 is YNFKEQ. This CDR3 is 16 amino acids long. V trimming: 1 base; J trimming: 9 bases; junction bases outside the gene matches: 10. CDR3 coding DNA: TGTGCCAGCAGCCAAGCCTCGACTAGCGGGGGAGGGGTGCAGTACTTC. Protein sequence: CASSQASTSGGGVQYF.

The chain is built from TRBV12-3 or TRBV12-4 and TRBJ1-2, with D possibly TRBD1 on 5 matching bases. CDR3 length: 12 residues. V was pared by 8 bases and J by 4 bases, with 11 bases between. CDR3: CASVGTPYGYTF. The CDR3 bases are TGTGCCAGCGTTGGGACCCCCTATGGCTACACCTTC.